This T cell receptor (beta chain) stems from a study of regulatory T cells in long-lasting Graves disease (dated by TCRdb to the early 2020s). Study-wide context: Persistent Graves' disease was defined as persistently positive TSH receptor autoantibodies together with antithyroid drug treatment for over 5 years. Peripheral blood TCR sequencing and RNA sequencing compared persistent Graves' disease patients with newly diagnosed Graves' disease patients. The study was conducted in China and was registered as a clinical trial. TCR sequencing covered roughly 13 persistent and approximately 20 newly diagnosed Graves' disease patients, 33 samples in total. In the clinical cohort, patients with persistent Graves' disease had used antithyroid drugs for an average of around 10 years.

Measured from the cysteine to the phenylalanine, the CDR3 is 15 residues long. CDR3 DNA only is kept here, 45 bases in frame from base 1. V and J are truncated by 3 bases and 8 bases respectively, leaving an intervening sequence of 14 bases. Sequences SGHAT (CDR1) and FQNNGV (CDR2) are obtained from the germline V gene. General study outcomes and caveats: The authors noted that the small sample size was a limitation that may lower accuracy. Only the TCR beta chain was sequenced and analyzed. Lower TCR Shannon entropy and fewer highly expanded clones were observed in persistent Graves' disease patients than in newly diagnosed patients, which suggested clonal expansion. More public clonotypes were shared among persistent patients (roughly 3,000) than among newly diagnosed patients (966). TRBV28, TRBJ1-2 and TRBJ2-5 were preferentially used in persistent disease, while TRBV20-1 and TRBJ2-1 were favored in newly diagnosed disease. Because the primary lesion, thyroid tissue, could not be accessed, the study looked at peripheral blood alone.

Library generation was performed with multiplex PCR. TCRdb names Illumina HiSeq 4000 as the instrument used. iRepertoire HTBI primers and Arm-PCR amplification of CDR3 regions were used to construct TCR beta libraries. PCR products were gel purified before sequencing. The authors processed their data as follows. Gene usage analysis of CDR3 amino acid clonotypes relied on the approximately 62 TRBV and 12 to 15 TRBJ segments identified across samples. Filtered high-quality paired reads were merged into contigs using COPE and FqMerger. BLAST was used to align contigs to IMGT TRBV, TRBD and TRBJ reference genes, with CDR3 defined following IMGT. Any clonotype with a frequency above 0.1% was counted as a highly expanded clone. Repertoire diversity was measured by Shannon entropy, and V-J evenness by the Gini coefficient. Public clonotypes were defined as clonotypes shared by more than one individual. TCRdb trimmed public reads at Q25 via fastp, called clones via MiXCR and kept in-frame beta chains. Every CDR3 protein is listed once, alongside the most common genes and DNA of its rows. V and J calls and clone size were set by TCRdb, not the authors. For this sample the table gives roughly 430,000 distinct CDR3 sequences, of which around 23% were detected only once. 13% to 15% of the sample is held by the ten biggest clonotypes.

The sample's time point label is to be understood as: persistent/refractory GD, antithyroid drugs over 5 years with positive TRAb. RNA was extracted from PBMCs in TRIzol for both TCR sequencing and RNA sequencing. The diagnosis of Graves' disease followed American Thyroid Association guidelines. Patients for the study were recruited at an endocrinology department in Xi'an, China. Each patient gave approximately 10 milliliters of peripheral blood, collected in an EDTA anticoagulant tube. PBMCs were isolated by Ficoll Paque Plus density gradient separation without further T cell sorting. An Agilent 2100 Bioanalyzer and agarose gel were used to check RNA quality, while a NanoDrop 2000 measured RNA concentration. Relative to its sample, this clonotype is medium-sized (0.01 to 0.1%). The antigen it binds to is not known. No much larger clone is present one base from it, and per-base qualities are unavailable.

Sequenced material: peripheral blood mononuclear cells (PBMCs), taken when the disease was refractory, from a patient treated with antithyroid drugs. Recombination joined TRBV11-2 with TRBJ1-6; a weak D assignment points to TRBD1 (6 bases agree). This clonotype was sampled from a female donor with Graves disease. The CDR3 here reads CASSFGGRVDSPLHF. The DNA is TGTGCCAGCAGCTTCGGGGGCAGGGTGGATTCACCCCTCCACTTT.